One and the same sample provided the 22 T cell receptor beta chains below, sequenced in a study of shared clonotypes between healthy human individuals. Here immunoSEQ multiplex PCR was the method, and the copy in TCRdb shows in-frame clones only, minus some. Of fewer than 3 million clones detected, around 92% appear once; the ten largest clones hold more than 0.35%. Specimen: naive CD4+ T cells from PBMCs. The subset here: CD45RA+ positively selected. Source of these receptors: a young man in good health. Some clones in this sample may be carry-over from other donors' samples.

This chain joins TRBV27 and TRBJ1-4; TRBD1 is a possible D gene (6 bases). The length of the CDR3 is 15 residues. Germline V gene sequence: CDR1 MNHEY, CDR2 SMNVEV (reference sequence). V lost 8 bases and J lost 4, with 17 bases in between. The CDR3 nucleotides read TGTGCCAGCCGGTTAGGACAGTTCGATAATGAAAAACTGTTTTTT. Translated, it gives CASRLGQFDNEKLFF.

The count of this clone is one. The J gene is TRBJ2-1, the V gene TRBV19; D remains ambiguous. The V gene lost 3 bases and the J gene lost 9 bases, with 12 bases spanning the gap. The CDR3 loop spans 13 amino acids. Germline V gene data show CDR1 as LNHDA and CDR2 as SQIVND (reference sequence). The CDR3 loop is CASSILRVSEQFF. CDR3 coding DNA: TGTGCCAGTAGTATCTTACGGGTTAGTGAGCAGTTCTTC.

The chain is built from TRBV6-1 and TRBJ1-5; TRBD1 matches at 8 bases. V shed 7 bases and J 2 bases; nucleotides not matched to a gene: 7. The CDR3 consists of 15 residues. Germline V gene sequence: CDR1 MNHNS, CDR2 SASEGT. Written as DNA, the CDR3 is TGTGCCAGCAACCCAGGGGGCGGGGGCAATCAGCCCCAGCATTTT. It translates to CASNPGGGGNQPQHF.

This clone was picked up one time. This chain uses TRBV28 with TRBJ2-6; TRBD2 aligns across 8 bases. V was pared by 7 bases and J by 2 bases, with 10 bases of the junction left unmatched. The CDR3 runs 17 residues. CDR1 is MDHEN, CDR2 SYDVKM, per germline. CDR3 amino acids: CASKRGGLEAGANVLTF. The DNA of the CDR3 is TGTGCCAGCAAGAGGGGGGGACTAGAGGCTGGGGCCAACGTCCTGACTTTC. Complete variable domain (other parts from reference TRBV28 and TRBJ2-6): DVKVTQSSRYLVKRTGEKVFLECVQDMDHENMFWYRQDPGLGLRLIYFSYDVKMKEKGDIPEGYSVSREKKERFSLILESASTNQTSMYLCASKRGGLEAGANVLTFGAGSRLTVL.

J is TRBJ2-3 and V is TRBV9; 9 bases map to TRBD1. The CDR3 has 15 residues. Germline trimming cut 3 bases from V and 6 bases from J; bases unmatched to any gene: 8. Germline CDR1 and CDR2: SGDLS and YYNGEE. For the CDR3, the DNA is TGTGCCAGCAGCGCGCCCGGACAGGGGAAGGATACGCAGTATTTT. Translating gives CASSAPGQGKDTQYF.

The V call is TRBV7-9, the J call TRBJ1-5; D is undetermined. Germline CDR1 and CDR2: SEHNR and FQNEAQ (reference sequence). The CDR3 length is 15 residues. The V gene lost 0 bases and the J gene lost 5 bases, with 11 bases spanning the gap. CDR3 sequence reads: CASSLAAGRDQPQHF. The DNA of the CDR3 is TGTGCCAGCAGCTTAGCGGCAGGACGTGATCAGCCCCAGCATTTT.

V gene TRBV11-2 combines with J gene TRBJ2-1; 7 bases map to TRBD1. Per germline, CDR1 SGHAT and CDR2 FQNNGV. This CDR3 region has 15 residues. The V and J ends lost 3 bases and 0 bases, in that order; junction bases with no gene match: 2. CDR3 sequence: CASSLDRSSYNEQFF. In DNA form, the CDR3 reads TGTGCCAGCAGCTTGGACAGGAGCTCCTACAATGAGCAGTTCTTC.

This clone was observed a few times. The chain links TRBV29-1 to TRBJ1-1; 7 bases map to TRBD1. The CDR3 is 14 residues long. CDR1 is SQVTM, CDR2 ANQGSEA, per germline. CDR3 sequence reads: CSVRPDRQNTEAFF. As DNA, the CDR3 is TGCAGTGTCCGTCCGGACAGGCAAAACACTGAAGCTTTCTTT.

The CDR3 protein is CASSEGDAEETQYF. The DNA for the CDR3 is TGCGCCAGCAGCGAGGGAGACGCTGAAGAGACCCAGTACTTC. This chain links TRBV5-1 with TRBJ2-5; a possible D gene is TRBD2 (5 bases). The CDR3 has 14 residues. Germline V lookup: CDR1 SGHRS, CDR2 YFSETQ. Deletions cut 4 bases from V and 3 bases from J, with 13 bases between.

With respect to this clone: Other DNA sequences within the sample encode an identical CDR3. The V gene is TRBV30, the J gene TRBJ1-2; D is uncertain. V was cut by 3 bases and J by 4 bases, with 6 bases left in between. This CDR3 comprises 11 residues. Per germline, CDR1 GTSNPN and CDR2 SVGIG (reference sequence). The CDR3, as DNA: TGTGCCTGGAGCCGAGTCTATGGCTACACCTTC. Protein sequence: CAWSRVYGYTF.

The V gene is TRBV30, the J gene TRBJ2-5, with D perhaps being TRBD1 or TRBD2 (5 bases each). Germline assignment: CDR1 GTSNPN and CDR2 SVGIG (reference sequence). The ends were cut back, 7 bases at V and 2 bases at J, with 17 bases in the middle. This CDR3 contains 14 residues. This CDR3 reads CASQGVGLQETQYF. The DNA for the CDR3 is TGTGCCTCCCAGGGAGTTGGTCTACAAGAGACCCAGTACTTC.

The chain links TRBV28 to TRBJ1-4; 7 nucleotides line up with TRBD1. V was pared by 3 bases and J by 5 bases, with 12 bases of the junction left unmatched. Germline loops: CDR1 MDHEN, CDR2 SYDVKM. The CDR3 extends over 17 amino acids. CDR3 loop: CASSFFPTGRKNEKLFF. The CDR3 region has the DNA TGTGCCAGCAGTTTCTTCCCGACAGGGAGAAAAAATGAAAAACTGTTTTTT.

The chain recombines TRBV11-3 with TRBJ2-1; D assignment may be TRBD1 or TRBD2 (5 bases each). V was cut by 4 bases and J by 8 bases, with 18 bases left in between. This CDR3 contains 15 residues. Germline loops: CDR1 SGHNT, CDR2 YENEEA. The CDR3 sequence is CASSSPRGTTDEQFF. The CDR3 region has the DNA TGTGCCAGCAGCTCCCCTCGAGGGACGACGGATGAGCAGTTCTTC.

This chain links TRBV18 with TRBJ1-4, with a possible D match to TRBD1 (5 bases). Germline V lookup: CDR1 KGHSH, CDR2 LQKENI. V was clipped by 4 bases and J by 0 bases, with 9 bases between them. The CDR3 has 15 amino acids. In nucleotides, the CDR3 is TGTGCCAGCTCACAGGGAGGGGCAACTAATGAAAAACTGTTTTTT. Protein: CASSQGGATNEKLFF. Full variable domain (remainder filled in from reference TRBV18 and TRBJ1-4): NAGVMQNPRHLVRRRGQEARLRCSPMKGHSHVYWYRQLPEEGLKFMVYLQKENIIDESGMPKERFSAEFPKEGPSILRIQQVVRGDSAAYFCASSQGGATNEKLFFGSGTQLSVL.

The chain combines TRBV7-3 with TRBJ2-2, with 12 nucleotides matching TRBD1. Per the germline V gene, CDR1 is SGHTA and CDR2 is FQGTGA. Trimming at V came to 4 bases and at J to 6 bases, leaving 9 bases not matched to a gene. CDR3 length: 17 amino acids. The CDR3 sequence is CASSSGTGGAYAGELFF. CDR3 DNA sequence: TGTGCCAGCAGCTCAGGGACAGGGGGCGCATACGCCGGGGAGCTGTTTTTT.

V is TRBV7-8 and J is TRBJ2-3; D might be TRBD2 (5 bases). The CDR3 sequence is 15 residues long. CDR1 and CDR2 (germline): SGHVS, FQNEAQ. V lost 5 bases and J 4 bases, leaving 16 bases between the germline ends. The CDR3 sequence is CASSLLGVWSDTQYF. In DNA, the CDR3 is TGTGCCAGCAGCCTCCTCGGGGTATGGTCAGATACGCAGTATTTT.

The rearrangement joins TRBV5-4 to TRBJ1-1, with a possible D match to TRBD1 (5 bases). Per germline, CDR1 SGHNT and CDR2 YYREEE (reference sequence). Deletions cut 5 bases from V and 8 bases from J, with 13 bases between. CDR3 length equals 12 residues. The CDR3 sequence is CASRQRGGEAFF. The CDR3 DNA follows: TGTGCCAGCAGACAAAGGGGAGGCGAAGCTTTCTTT.

J is TRBJ2-1 and V is TRBV11-2; 8 bases line up with TRBD1. The J segment lost 7 bases and the V segment lost 5 bases, leaving 19 bases of the junction unmatched. This CDR3 spans 18 amino acids. Germline V lookup: CDR1 SGHAT, CDR2 FQNNGV. CDR3 sequence: CASSPSLRQGALVNEQFF. Here the CDR3 DNA reads TGTGCCAGCAGCCCGTCTCTCCGGCAGGGGGCATTAGTGAATGAGCAGTTCTTC.

This clone was seen only once. Other nucleotide sequences from this sample produce the same CDR3. The V call is TRBV7-9, the J call TRBJ1-3; D not certain. Germline V CDR1 and CDR2: SEHNR, FQNEAQ (reference sequence). This CDR3 contains 14 residues. V gave up 0 bases and J gave up 7 bases, with 10 bases separating them. CDR3 coding DNA: TGTGCCAGCAGCTTAGCGGGTGTAGGGAACACCATATATTTT. Protein product: CASSLAGVGNTIYF. The full variable domain, completed using reference TRBV7-9 and TRBJ1-3, is DTGVSQNPRHKITKRGQNVTFRCDPISEHNRLYWYRQTLGQGPEFLTYFQNEAQLEKSRLLSDRFSAERPKGSFSTLEIQRTEQGDSAMYLCASSLAGVGNTIYFGEGSWLTVV.

V usage is TRBV6-5 and J usage is TRBJ2-5, with 7 bases identical to TRBD2. J was trimmed by 4 bases and V by 7 bases; bases with no gene match: 6. The CDR3 contains 13 residues. From germline, CDR1 is MNHEY and CDR2 SVGAGI. The CDR3 DNA reads as TGTGCCAGCATCCAAGCGGGGACAGAGACCCAGTACTTC. Protein: CASIQAGTETQYF.

On this clone itself: A junction boundary mismatches the germline segment, possibly from a read error. The rearrangement joins TRBV7-2 to TRBJ2-5; TRBD2 matches 9 bases. The CDR3 extends over 16 amino acids. The germline V gene has CDR1 SGHTA and CDR2 FQGNSA. The CDR3 loop is CASSLAILAGPETQYF. In DNA, the CDR3 is TGTGCCAGCAGCCTAGCAATTCTAGCGGGACCAGAGACCCAGTACTTC.

The CDR3 here is CASSDPGRTYGNTIYF. The CDR3 coding sequence is TGTGCCAGCAGCGACCCTGGCAGGACATATGGAAACACCATATATTTT. The V gene is TRBV28, the J gene TRBJ1-3; weak D call: TRBD1 (5 bases). Germline values: CDR1 MDHEN, CDR2 SYDVKM. The V gene lost 6 bases and the J gene lost 3 bases, with 18 bases spanning the gap. CDR3 size: 16 residues.